The present TCR beta chain was sequenced within a study of T cell responses to AZD1222 COVID-19 vaccine. Whole-study context: Second doses that came at about 4 or about 12 weeks were put together.

The CDR3 loop spans 16 amino acids. Whole-study findings and limits: It should be noted that donors were predominantly white British and more often female, and clonal diversity was possibly underestimated. None of the repertoires were sampled until the peak T cell response had passed.

Method: immunoSEQ multiplex PCR; TCRdb's copy keeps in-frame clones and lacks some. The sample has approximately 85,000 clones, 65% to 90% seen once. On this clone: The target antigen is unknown.

This chain uses TRBV21-1 with TRBJ2-7; no check of the table's D call, TRBD1, against the DNA was made. TRBV21-1 counts as a pseudogene. The clonotype comes from an adult in good health. Sequencing used peripheral blood, obtained on day 0 of AZD1222 vaccination. In DNA, the CDR3 is TGTGCCAGCAGCAAAGACCCCGGGACAGGGGCCAACGAGCAGTACTTC. It is translated as CASSKDPGTGANEQYF.